This T cell receptor (beta chain) comes out of a study of vaccination effects on CD4 cells after COVID-19. The wider study: Median timing of post-vaccine samples was 72 days after the second dose. Study-wide findings and caveats: Cross-reactivity toward common cold coronaviruses was confined to only 1 of 255 vaccine-induced clones in healthy vaccinees.

Scientists isolated CD4+ T cells after a roughly ten-day culture period ended. Two-dose vaccination with either BNT162b2 or mRNA-1273 was given to the participants. It was on days 3 and 7 that half the medium was replaced with IL-2 medium. In germline, CDR1 is SGHRS, CDR2 YFSETQ. The CDR3 contains 16 residues. Trimming took 7 bases from V and 7 from J; bases not matched to a gene: 16. Sequencing was performed with immunoSEQ multiplex PCR; in TCRdb, only in-frame clones are kept and a portion is missing. Of 45,000 to 65,000 clones listed, under 85% were seen once; the top ten hold 4.3%. A note on this clone: The antigen remains undetermined.

The source of this sequence is a human donor who received a COVID-19 vaccine. The sequences come from CD4+ T cells from PBMCs cultured without peptide, collected after COVID-19 vaccination. The chain recombines TRBV5-1 with TRBJ2-1; TRBD2 agrees at 8 bases. In DNA, the CDR3 is TGCGCCAGCCGTTCGGGTGGGGCGGGGGGCCGAAATGAGCAGTTCTTC. Its translation is CASRSGGAGGRNEQFF.